These 7 T cell receptor beta chains were sequenced from one sample in a study of blood T cell repertoires in COVID-19. Assay used: immunoSEQ multiplex PCR; TCRdb lists only in-frame clones, some missing. Among 250,000 to 350,000 clones listed, roughly 87% were seen once. Sequenced material: peripheral blood. All receptors derive from a man aged 18 to 29 with active or convalescent COVID-19.

This clone came up once. The chain is built from TRBV7-9 and TRBJ1-2; D may be TRBD1 (6 bases). CDR1 is SEHNR and CDR2 is FQNEAQ in the germline V gene (reference sequence). The CDR3 is 16 residues long. V lost 4 bases, J lost 0 bases, and 15 bases lay in between. CDR3 region: CASSSPGDITNYGYTF. The DNA of the CDR3 is TGTGCCAGCAGCTCTCCCGGGGACATCACTAACTATGGCTACACCTTC.

This chain uses TRBV14 with TRBJ1-2, with unresolved D. This CDR3 has 14 residues. Germline V gene data show CDR1 as SGHDN and CDR2 as FVKESK. Between the trimmed V and J ends, which lost 1 base and 7 bases, there was a span of 13 bases. The DNA for the CDR3 is TGTGCCAGCAGCCAAGGCCGACCTGGAGTTGGCTACACCTTC. It translates to CASSQGRPGVGYTF.

V and J are TRBV28 and TRBJ1-3; unclear D gene. Germline lookup yields CDR1 MDHEN and CDR2 SYDVKM. Trimming removed 5 bases from V and 1 base from J, with 9 bases in between. This CDR3 is built from 14 residues. This chain's CDR3 is CASSLSNSGNTIYF. For the CDR3, the DNA is TGTGCCAGCAGTCTTAGCAATTCTGGAAACACCATATATTTT. Full variable domain (remainder filled in from reference TRBV28 and TRBJ1-3): DVKVTQSSRYLVKRTGEKVFLECVQDMDHENMFWYRQDPGLGLRLIYFSYDVKMKEKGDIPEGYSVSREKKERFSLILESASTNQTSMYLCASSLSNSGNTIYFGEGSWLTVV.

A single count supports this clone. The chain carries TRBV6-6 and TRBJ1-6; 7 bases line up with TRBD1. CDR3 length: 15 amino acids. V gave up 0 bases and J gave up 13 bases; unmatched junction bases: 9. Germline assignment: CDR1 MNHNY and CDR2 SVGAGI (reference sequence). CDR3 residues: CASSYSDREQGPLHF. The DNA for the CDR3 is TGTGCCAGCAGTTACTCTGACAGGGAGCAGGGCCCCCTCCACTTT.

This clone has just one count. The chain combines TRBV6-5 with TRBJ2-1, with TRBD1 identical over 7 bases. This CDR3 contains 12 residues. V shed 7 bases, J shed 5 bases, and the junction held 2 bases outside the gene matches. Germline CDR1 MNHEY, CDR2 SVGAGI. This CDR3 is CASITGDNEQFF. CDR3 nucleotides: TGTGCCAGCATTACAGGGGACAATGAGCAGTTCTTC.

The chain joins TRBV7-2 to TRBJ2-1; the D is unclear. Germline V gene data show CDR1 as SGHTA and CDR2 as FQGNSA. The germline V and J ends were trimmed by 5 bases and 4 bases, with 3 bases remaining between them. CDR3 length: 11 amino acids. CDR3 nucleotide sequence: TGTGCCAGCAGCGTATACAATGAGCAGTTCTTC. Its translation is CASSVYNEQFF.

The chain uses TRBV11-2 and TRBJ1-1; TRBD1 is a possible D gene (5 bases). The CDR3 has 16 amino acids. CDR1 is SGHAT and CDR2 is FQNNGV in the germline V gene. Trimming left V 2 bases short and J 2 bases short, with 15 bases between. Here the CDR3 reads CASSLSGGEENTEAFF. The CDR3 DNA sequence: TGTGCCAGCAGCTTATCGGGGGGGGAAGAAAACACTGAAGCTTTCTTT.